The TCR beta chain under discussion was sequenced for a study of cytomegalovirus exposure and HLA in healthy donors. Whole-study results and caveats: Indistinguishable V segments, including TRBV6-2 and TRBV6-3, were excluded. Among TCR beta chains, those listed as cytomegalovirus-associated numbered more than 150.

Per germline, CDR1 MDHEN and CDR2 SYDVKM. With 6 bases clipped from V and 4 bases from J, the junction kept 7 bases outside the gene matches. The CDR3 totals 14 residues. The PCR had 60 Vbeta and 13 Jbeta primers. Assay used: immunoSEQ multiplex PCR; TCRdb lists only in-frame clones, some missing. This sample has 190,000 or so clones, with roughly 80% found just once. Comments on this clone: Its antigen remains unknown.

The TCR sequence derives from a man in his forties or fifties in good health and CMV-seronegative. The gene calls are TRBV28 and TRBJ2-5; 8 nucleotides agree with TRBD2. The source material was PBMCs. CDR3 DNA sequence: TGTGCCAGCAGCGGGGGGGGGCTACGAGAGACCCAGTACTTC. Amino acid sequence: CASSGGGLRETQYF.